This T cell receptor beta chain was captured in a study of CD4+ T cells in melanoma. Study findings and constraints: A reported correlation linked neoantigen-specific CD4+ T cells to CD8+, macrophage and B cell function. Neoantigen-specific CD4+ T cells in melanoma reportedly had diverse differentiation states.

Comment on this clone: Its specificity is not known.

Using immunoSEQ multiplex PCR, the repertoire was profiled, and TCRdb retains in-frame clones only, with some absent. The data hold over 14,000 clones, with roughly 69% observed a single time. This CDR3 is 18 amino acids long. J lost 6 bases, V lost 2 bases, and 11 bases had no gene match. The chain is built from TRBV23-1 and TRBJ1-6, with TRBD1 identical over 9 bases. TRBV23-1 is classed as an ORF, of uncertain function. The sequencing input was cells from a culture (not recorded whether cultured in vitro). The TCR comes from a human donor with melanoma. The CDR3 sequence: CASSQEMGRDRVNSPLHF. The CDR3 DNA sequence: TGCGCCAGCAGTCAAGAAATGGGCCGGGACAGGGTTAATTCACCCCTCCACTTT.